This T cell receptor beta chain was sequenced for a study of blood T cell repertoires in COVID-19. Looking at the study overall: Material from acute and convalescent COVID-19 was sourced from the United States, Italy and Spain. T cells, B-cell-depleted T cells, or PBMCs supplied cDNA or gDNA.

Per the authors' pipeline: Cell counts per sample came from amplifying reference gene primers. TCRdb's table, derived via immunoSEQ multiplex PCR, lists solely in-frame clones and lacks some. V and J calls and clone size follow that table, whereas D and trimming were derived from the DNA. Of about 210,000 clones listed, about 85% are singletons. Germline assignment: CDR1 SGHNT and CDR2 YYREEE (reference sequence). V lost 0 bases, J lost 5 bases, and 9 bases lay in between. The CDR3 length is 14 residues. Sequenced material: peripheral blood. V gene TRBV5-4 combines with J gene TRBJ1-5; D is undetermined. This sequence was found in a man aged 35 to 55 with acute or convalescent COVID-19. The CDR3 region is CASSLVGSDQPQHF. The CDR3, as DNA: TGTGCCAGCAGCTTGGTGGGCAGTGATCAGCCCCAGCATTTT. Looking up the rest from reference TRBV5-4 and TRBJ1-5 gives the full variable domain: ETGVTQSPTHLIKTRGQQVTLRCSSQSGHNTVSWYQQALGQGPQFIFQYYREEENGRGNFPPRFSGLQFPNYSSELNVNALELDDSALYLCASSLVGSDQPQHFGDGTRLSIL.